This T cell receptor beta chain was identified during a study of molecular identifiers for immune sequencing clone quantification. Worth noting for this clonotype: Its antigen is not known. Since a much larger clone is just one base distant, this may be a read error.

General study points: Barcode sharing among identical TCR molecules could make large clones appear smaller. Whereas naive cells kept under 1% of molecules in clones above 20 RNA copies, such clones held over 99% in effectors.

TCRdb independently ran MiXCR on the PCR reads; one entry per CDR3 protein. The table includes about 510,000 distinct CDR3 sequences, approximately 25% detected once. The CDR3 covers 13 residues. The V gene's germline CDR1 is MNHEY and CDR2 SVGAGI. The V end lost 8 bases, the J end lost 3 bases, and 14 bases lay between the germline ends. The sample was naive CD8+ T cells from blood, with Jurkat cell RNA spiked in. Described subset: FACS-sorted CD8+CD4-CCR7+CD45RA+ naive T cells. The chain combines TRBV6-5 with TRBJ2-7; tentatively, D is TRBD1 or TRBD2 (5 bases each). The receptor comes from a human donor in good health. Some libraries in this study had Jurkat cell RNA spiked in. The CDR3 DNA reads as TGTGCCAGCCAACGGGACCGCCTCTACGAGCAGTACTTC. It is translated as CASQRDRLYEQYF.